A selection of T cell receptor beta chains follows, all from one sample in a study of T cells in Graves' hyperthyroidism and ophthalmopathy. Each CDR3 protein gets one entry after TCRdb re-called the multiplex PCR reads with MiXCR. The sample consists of around 700,000 distinct CDR3 sequences, about 19% of them appearing once. Sequenced sample: blood. These TCRs come from a woman aged 45-60 years with Graves' hyperthyroidism that later progressed to Graves' ophthalmopathy. The CDR3 runs from the conserved cysteine through the conserved F or W. Fields, in order: V gene, clone size, D gene, J gene, CDR3 protein, CDR3 DNA. The D gene is left open where the match is weak. Expanded clones get a size class; other rows say once, few or many, or leave the size out.

v_gene: TRBV29-1
abundance: few
d_gene: -
j_gene: TRBJ2-7
CDR3aa: CSVETDSAYEQYF
CDR3nt: TGCAGCGTTGAGACCGACAGTGCCTACGAGCAGTACTTC

v_gene: TRBV12-3/TRBV12-4
abundance: many
d_gene: -
j_gene: TRBJ2-2
CDR3aa: CASSLGTVTGELFF
CDR3nt: TGTGCCAGCAGTTTAGGAACAGTAACCGGGGAGCTGTTTTTT

v_gene: TRBV27
abundance: many
d_gene: -
j_gene: TRBJ1-1
CDR3aa: CASSLLGAEAFF
CDR3nt: TGTGCCAGCAGCCTCCTTGGGGCTGAAGCTTTCTTT

v_gene: TRBV6-2/TRBV6-3
abundance: -
d_gene: -
j_gene: TRBJ1-5
CDR3aa: CASSYSGPSGPQHF
CDR3nt: TGTGCCAGCAGTTACTCGGGGCCATCAGGGCCCCAGCATTTT

v_gene: TRBV20-1
abundance: -
d_gene: -
j_gene: TRBJ2-7
CDR3aa: CSARVRQRQLEQYF
CDR3nt: TGCAGTGCTAGGGTTCGTCAGCGACAGCTCGAGCAGTACTTC

v_gene: TRBV20-1
abundance: -
d_gene: -
j_gene: TRBJ2-5
CDR3aa: CSAKRWGLTETQYF
CDR3nt: TGCAGTGCTAAGAGGTGGGGACTCACGGAGACCCAGTACTTC

v_gene: TRBV5-1
abundance: few
d_gene: -
j_gene: TRBJ2-7
CDR3aa: CASSLGRVSYEQYF
CDR3nt: TGCGCCAGCAGCTTGGGGCGGGTCTCCTACGAGCAGTACTTC

v_gene: TRBV5-4
abundance: -
d_gene: -
j_gene: TRBJ1-1
CDR3aa: CASNLRSEAFF
CDR3nt: TGTGCCAGCAACCTAAGGTCTGAAGCTTTCTTT

v_gene: TRBV29-1
abundance: few
d_gene: -
j_gene: TRBJ1-4
CDR3aa: CSAQGGQINEKLFF
CDR3nt: TGCAGCGCCCAGGGAGGGCAGATTAATGAAAAACTGTTTTTT

v_gene: TRBV5-1
abundance: many
d_gene: -
j_gene: TRBJ1-2
CDR3aa: CASSLVGKNYGYTF
CDR3nt: TGCGCCAGCAGCTTGGTGGGCAAGAACTATGGCTACACCTTC

v_gene: TRBV12-3/TRBV12-4
abundance: few
d_gene: TRBD1
j_gene: TRBJ1-3
CDR3aa: CAIWTGAPYGNTIYF
CDR3nt: TGTGCCATCTGGACAGGGGCTCCCTATGGAAACACCATATATTTT

v_gene: TRBV11-3
abundance: many
d_gene: -
j_gene: TRBJ2-2
CDR3aa: CASSLEASGELFF
CDR3nt: TGTGCCAGCAGCTTAGAGGCTAGCGGGGAGCTGTTTTTT

v_gene: TRBV4-1
abundance: few
d_gene: -
j_gene: TRBJ1-1
CDR3aa: CASSQAEFNTEAFF
CDR3nt: TGCGCCAGCAGCCAAGCGGAGTTTAACACTGAAGCTTTCTTT

v_gene: TRBV6-1
abundance: -
d_gene: TRBD1
j_gene: TRBJ1-3
CDR3aa: CASRPVPTGVGNTIYF
CDR3nt: TGTGCCAGCAGGCCCGTCCCCACAGGGGTTGGAAACACCATATATTTT

v_gene: TRBV11-2
abundance: -
d_gene: TRBD1
j_gene: TRBJ1-3
CDR3aa: CAIGKGGLSGNTIYF
CDR3nt: TGTGCCATCGGGAAAGGGGGCTTATCTGGAAACACCATATATTTT

v_gene: TRBV11-2
abundance: many
d_gene: -
j_gene: TRBJ1-6
CDR3aa: CASSPAPYNSPLHF
CDR3nt: TGTGCCAGCAGCCCGGCGCCCTATAATTCACCCCTCCACTTT

v_gene: TRBV18
abundance: few
d_gene: -
j_gene: TRBJ1-5
CDR3aa: CASSPLRGQGNQPQHF
CDR3nt: TGTGCCAGCTCACCACTCAGGGGCCAAGGCAATCAGCCCCAGCATTTT

v_gene: TRBV7-7
abundance: many
d_gene: -
j_gene: TRBJ2-3
CDR3aa: CASSPTLGGRVTQYF
CDR3nt: TGTGCTAGCAGCCCAACCCTGGGTGGACGGGTTACGCAGTATTTT

v_gene: TRBV7-8
abundance: few
d_gene: -
j_gene: TRBJ1-3
CDR3aa: CASSSRVSPGNTIYF
CDR3nt: TGTGCCAGCAGTTCTAGGGTCTCGCCTGGAAACACCATATATTTT

v_gene: TRBV5-1
abundance: many
d_gene: TRBD2
j_gene: TRBJ2-3
CDR3aa: CASSAGLGRGGDTQYF
CDR3nt: TGCGCCAGCAGCGCGGGTCTAGGGAGGGGCGGAGATACGCAGTATTTT

v_gene: TRBV12-3/TRBV12-4
abundance: -
d_gene: -
j_gene: TRBJ1-5
CDR3aa: CASSLSLDLGQPQHF
CDR3nt: TGTGCCAGCAGTTTATCACTAGACCTGGGTCAGCCCCAGCATTTT

v_gene: TRBV27
abundance: many
d_gene: -
j_gene: TRBJ2-7
CDR3aa: CASSIRPVSSYEQYF
CDR3nt: TGTGCCAGCAGTATCCGACCGGTTTCCTCCTACGAGCAGTACTTC

v_gene: TRBV3-1
abundance: many
d_gene: -
j_gene: TRBJ1-2
CDR3aa: CASSQNNRANYGYTF
CDR3nt: TGTGCCAGCAGCCAAAACAACAGGGCCAACTATGGCTACACCTTC

v_gene: TRBV2
abundance: few
d_gene: TRBD1
j_gene: TRBJ1-1
CDR3aa: CASSEWAGGPNTEAFF
CDR3nt: TGTGCCAGCAGTGAATGGGCAGGGGGGCCGAACACTGAAGCTTTCTTT

v_gene: TRBV3-1
abundance: -
d_gene: -
j_gene: TRBJ1-2
CDR3aa: CANSQDPTIYGYTF
CDR3nt: TGTGCCAACAGCCAAGATCCGACCATCTATGGCTACACCTTC

v_gene: TRBV19
abundance: -
d_gene: TRBD1
j_gene: TRBJ1-2
CDR3aa: CASSKGTGPRSNYGYTF
CDR3nt: TGTGCCAGTAGTAAAGGGACAGGGCCACGCTCTAACTATGGCTACACCTTC

v_gene: TRBV7-3
abundance: many
d_gene: -
j_gene: TRBJ2-1
CDR3aa: CASSRTGLDSSYNEQFF
CDR3nt: TGTGCCAGCAGCCGTACAGGGTTAGATAGCTCCTACAATGAGCAGTTCTTC

v_gene: TRBV6-1
abundance: -
d_gene: -
j_gene: TRBJ1-6
CDR3aa: CASNPRGGRQSSYNSPLHF
CDR3nt: TGTGCCAGCAACCCCCGGGGGGGGCGCCAAAGCTCCTATAATTCACCCCTCCACTTT